This T cell receptor (beta chain) was observed in a study of cytomegalovirus exposure and HLA in healthy donors. This CDR3 has 18 residues. CDR1 is SGHAT and CDR2 is FQNNGV in the germline V gene. With 2 bases clipped from V and 6 bases from J, the junction kept 19 bases outside the gene matches. The study ran its PCR with 60 Vbeta and 13 Jbeta primers. Sequenced by immunoSEQ multiplex PCR; TCRdb stores in-frame clones only, minus some. The repertoire includes around 190,000 clones, over 75% of them detected once, and approximately 3% sits in the top ten. Specimen: PBMCs. This sequence originates from a woman between 25 and 40 years old in good health and CMV-seronegative. This chain connects TRBV11-2 to TRBJ2-7; 7 bases are shared with TRBD1. The CDR3 sequence is CASSLIPIPHRGVSEQYF. In DNA, the CDR3 is TGTGCCAGCAGCTTAATCCCTATCCCCCACAGGGGAGTAAGCGAGCAGTACTTC.